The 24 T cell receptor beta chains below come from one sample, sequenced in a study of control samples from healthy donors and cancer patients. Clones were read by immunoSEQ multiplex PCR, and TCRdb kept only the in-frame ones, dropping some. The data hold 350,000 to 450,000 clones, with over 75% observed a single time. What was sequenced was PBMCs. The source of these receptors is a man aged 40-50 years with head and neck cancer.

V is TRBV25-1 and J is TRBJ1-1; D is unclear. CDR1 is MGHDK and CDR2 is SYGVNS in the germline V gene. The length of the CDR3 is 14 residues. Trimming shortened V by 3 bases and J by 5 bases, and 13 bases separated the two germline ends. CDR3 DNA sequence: TGTGCCAGCAGTGACCGGGGAGGGAGGACTGAAGCTTTCTTT. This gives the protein CASSDRGGRTEAFF.

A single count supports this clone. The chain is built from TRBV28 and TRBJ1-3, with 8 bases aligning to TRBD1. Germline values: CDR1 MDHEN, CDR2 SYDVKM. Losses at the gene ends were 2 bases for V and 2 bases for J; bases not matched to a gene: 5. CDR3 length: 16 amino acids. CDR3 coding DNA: TGTGCCAGCAGTTTAGGATTGGACAGGGCTGGAAACACCATATATTTT. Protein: CASSLGLDRAGNTIYF. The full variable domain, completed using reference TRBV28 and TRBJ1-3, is DVKVTQSSRYLVKRTGEKVFLECVQDMDHENMFWYRQDPGLGLRLIYFSYDVKMKEKGDIPEGYSVSREKKERFSLILESASTNQTSMYLCASSLGLDRAGNTIYFGEGSWLTVV.

Written as DNA, the CDR3 is TGTGCCAGCAGCCCCACCCCCGCGACAGGGTTTGTAGATACGCAGTATTTT. Translation: CASSPTPATGFVDTQYF. The chain joins TRBV7-2 to TRBJ2-3; TRBD1 agrees at 7 bases. Trimming cost V 5 bases and J 5 bases; bases outside gene matches: 16. Germline V gene sequence: CDR1 SGHTA, CDR2 FQGNSA. This CDR3 is built from 17 residues.

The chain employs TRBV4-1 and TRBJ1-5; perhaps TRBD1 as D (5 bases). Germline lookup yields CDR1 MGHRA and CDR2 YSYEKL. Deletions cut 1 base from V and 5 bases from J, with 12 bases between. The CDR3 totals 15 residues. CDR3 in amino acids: CASSQVQGLDQPQHF. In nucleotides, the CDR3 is TGCGCCAGCAGCCAAGTCCAGGGACTGGATCAGCCCCAGCATTTT.

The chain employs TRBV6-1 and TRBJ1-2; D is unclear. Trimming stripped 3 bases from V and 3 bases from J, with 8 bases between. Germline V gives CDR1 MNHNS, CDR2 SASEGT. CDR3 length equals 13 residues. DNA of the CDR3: TGTGCCAGCAGTGAGGGTCGGCACTATGGCTACACCTTC. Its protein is CASSEGRHYGYTF.

Here the CDR3 DNA reads TGTGCCAGCAGGCCGGATCAAACCCGGGACGACACCTTC. This translates into CASRPDQTRDDTF. V and J are TRBV6-5 and TRBJ1-2; a possible D gene is TRBD1 (5 bases). V lost 6 bases to trimming and J lost 12 bases, with 20 bases between them. This CDR3 comprises 13 residues. Germline values: CDR1 MNHEY, CDR2 SVGAGI.

CDR3 DNA: TGTGCCAGCAGTTACCACCCTGGGGCCGAGGCTTTCTTT. Its protein is CASSYHPGAEAFF. The chain combines TRBV6-5 with TRBJ1-1; possibly TRBD1 for D (5 bases). The ends were cut back, 2 bases at V and 11 bases at J, with 15 bases in the middle. CDR3 length: 13 residues. CDR1 and CDR2 from the germline V gene are MNHEY and SVGAGI.

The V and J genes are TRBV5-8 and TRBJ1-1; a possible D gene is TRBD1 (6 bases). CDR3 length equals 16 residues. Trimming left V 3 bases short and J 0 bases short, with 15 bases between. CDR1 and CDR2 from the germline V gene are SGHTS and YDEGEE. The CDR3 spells CASSSGGSPVNTEAFF. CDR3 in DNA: TGTGCCAGCAGCTCCGGGGGCAGCCCCGTGAACACTGAAGCTTTCTTT.

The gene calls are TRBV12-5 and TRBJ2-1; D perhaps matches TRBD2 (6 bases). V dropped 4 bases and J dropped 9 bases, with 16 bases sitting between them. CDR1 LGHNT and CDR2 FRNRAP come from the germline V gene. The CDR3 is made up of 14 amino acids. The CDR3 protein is CASGSPRLVGEQFF. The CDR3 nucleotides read TGTGCTAGTGGTTCCCCCCGACTAGTGGGTGAGCAGTTCTTC.

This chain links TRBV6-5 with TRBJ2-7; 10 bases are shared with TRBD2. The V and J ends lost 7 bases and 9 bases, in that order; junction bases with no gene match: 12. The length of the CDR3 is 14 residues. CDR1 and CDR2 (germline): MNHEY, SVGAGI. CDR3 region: CASTSSGRAGGQYF. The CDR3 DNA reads TGTGCCAGCACCTCGAGCGGGAGGGCCGGTGGGCAGTACTTC.

The CDR3 region has the DNA TGTGCCAGCAGGACTACCAGGGGCCCTGGTTACGAGCAGTACTTC. It yields the protein CASRTTRGPGYEQYF. The chain uses TRBV6-5 and TRBJ2-7, with D tentatively TRBD1 (6 bases). Germline loops: CDR1 MNHEY, CDR2 SVGAGI. The length of the CDR3 is 15 residues. Trimming shortened V by 6 bases and J by 4 bases, and 19 bases separated the two germline ends.

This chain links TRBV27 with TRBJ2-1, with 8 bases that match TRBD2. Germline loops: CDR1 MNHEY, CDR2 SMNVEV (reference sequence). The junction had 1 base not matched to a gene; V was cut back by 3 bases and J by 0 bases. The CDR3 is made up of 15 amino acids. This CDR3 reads CASSFSGSSYNEQFF. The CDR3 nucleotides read TGTGCCAGCAGTTTCAGCGGGAGCTCCTACAATGAGCAGTTCTTC.

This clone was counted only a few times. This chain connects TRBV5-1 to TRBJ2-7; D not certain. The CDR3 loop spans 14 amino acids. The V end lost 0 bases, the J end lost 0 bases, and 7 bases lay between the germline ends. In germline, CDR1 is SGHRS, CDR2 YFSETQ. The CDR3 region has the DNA TGCGCCAGCAGCTTGGAGGGCCTCTCCTACGAGCAGTACTTC. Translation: CASSLEGLSYEQYF.

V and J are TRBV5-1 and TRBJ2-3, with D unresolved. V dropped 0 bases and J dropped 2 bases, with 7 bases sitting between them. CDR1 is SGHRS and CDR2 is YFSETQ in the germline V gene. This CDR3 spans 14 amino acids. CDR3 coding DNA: TGCGCCAGCAGCTTGGATTCGTTCACAGATACGCAGTATTTT. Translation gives CASSLDSFTDTQYF.

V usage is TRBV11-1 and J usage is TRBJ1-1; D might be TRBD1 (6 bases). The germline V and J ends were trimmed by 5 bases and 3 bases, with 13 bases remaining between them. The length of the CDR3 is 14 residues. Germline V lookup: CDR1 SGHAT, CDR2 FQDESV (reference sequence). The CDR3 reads CASSRTGLDTEAFF. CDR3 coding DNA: TGTGCCAGCAGCCGAACAGGGTTGGACACTGAAGCTTTCTTT.

CDR3 region: CASSHRNRNNSPLHF. Written as DNA, the CDR3 is TGCGCCAGCAGCCACCGCAACAGAAATAATTCACCCCTCCACTTT. The chain links TRBV4-3 to TRBJ1-6; D is uncertain. Germline CDR1 reads LGHNA; CDR2 reads YSLEER. This CDR3 is 15 amino acids long. The V end lost 3 bases, the J end lost 5 bases, and 11 bases lay between the germline ends.

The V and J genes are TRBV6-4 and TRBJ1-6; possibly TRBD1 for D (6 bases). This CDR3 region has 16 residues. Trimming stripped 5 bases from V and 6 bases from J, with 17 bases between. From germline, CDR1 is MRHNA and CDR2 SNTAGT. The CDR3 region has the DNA TGTGCCAGCAGTAGAAATAGGGGGGGGTTTAATTCACCCCTCCACTTT. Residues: CASSRNRGGFNSPLHF.

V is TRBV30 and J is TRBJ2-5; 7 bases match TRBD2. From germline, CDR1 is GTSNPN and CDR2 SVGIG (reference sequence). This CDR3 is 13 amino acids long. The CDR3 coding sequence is TGTGCTAGGCAGGCCCCAGCGGGGGAGACCCAGTACTTC. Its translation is CARQAPAGETQYF. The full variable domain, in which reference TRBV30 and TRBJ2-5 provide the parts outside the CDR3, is SQTIHQWPATLVQPVGSPLSLECTVEGTSNPNLYWYRQAAGRGLQLLFYSVGIGQISSEVPQNLSASRPQDRQFILSSKKLLLSDSGFYLCARQAPAGETQYFGPGTRLLVL.

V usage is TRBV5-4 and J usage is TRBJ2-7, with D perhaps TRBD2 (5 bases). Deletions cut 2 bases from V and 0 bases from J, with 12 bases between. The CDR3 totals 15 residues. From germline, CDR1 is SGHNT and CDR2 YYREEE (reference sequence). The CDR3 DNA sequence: TGTGCCAGCAGCTTACAACTAGGGAGCTCCTACGAGCAGTACTTC. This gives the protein CASSLQLGSSYEQYF.

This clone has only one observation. The CDR3 DNA reads TGTGCCCAACAGGTGGGGGGGAATTCACCCCTCCACTTT. It is translated as CAQQVGGNSPLHF. V gene TRBV30 combines with J gene TRBJ1-6; tentative D call: TRBD1 (5 bases). The ends were cut back, 8 bases at V and 7 bases at J, with 15 bases in the middle. Germline-derived CDR1 and CDR2 are GTSNPN and SVGIG (reference sequence). CDR3 length: 13 residues.

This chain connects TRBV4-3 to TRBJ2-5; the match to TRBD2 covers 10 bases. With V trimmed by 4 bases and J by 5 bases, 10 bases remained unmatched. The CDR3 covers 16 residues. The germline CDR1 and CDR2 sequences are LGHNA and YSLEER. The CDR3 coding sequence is TGCGCCAGCAGCCTCACCCCAGCGGGGGGGTATGAGACCCAGTACTTC. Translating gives CASSLTPAGGYETQYF.

CDR3 bases: TGCAGCGTTCCCAGGGCGGGTGGCTACACCTTC. Translated, it gives CSVPRAGGYTF. This chain joins TRBV29-1 and TRBJ1-2, with a tentative D call TRBD1 (5 bases). This CDR3 comprises 11 residues. V gave up 5 bases and J gave up 7 bases, with 11 bases separating them. Germline loops: CDR1 SQVTM, CDR2 ANQGSEA.

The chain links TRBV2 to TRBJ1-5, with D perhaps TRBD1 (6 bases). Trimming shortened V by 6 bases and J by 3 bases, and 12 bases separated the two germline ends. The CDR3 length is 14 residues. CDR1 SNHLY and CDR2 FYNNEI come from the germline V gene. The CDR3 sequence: CASRVDRNNQPQHF. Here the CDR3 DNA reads TGTGCCAGCAGGGTTGACAGGAACAATCAGCCCCAGCATTTT.

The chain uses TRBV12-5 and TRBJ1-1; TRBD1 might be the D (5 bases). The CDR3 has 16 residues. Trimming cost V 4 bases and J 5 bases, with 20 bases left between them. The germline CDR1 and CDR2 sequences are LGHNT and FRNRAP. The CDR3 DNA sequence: TGTGCTAGTGGTTCACCCCCTTTCAGGCGGGGGACTGAAGCTTTCTTT. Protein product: CASGSPPFRRGTEAFF.